Listed here is a single T cell receptor beta chain. This clone was detected a few times. Its antigen remains unidentified. There are no base qualities to consult, and no much larger clone falls within one base. A single peripheral blood draw of around 120 mL on average was collected from each donor into heparinised tubes. A BD FACSAria II was used to sort naive, central memory, regulatory and stem cell-like memory CD4+ T cells with a panel that included CD45RO, CCR7, CD25, CD127, CD95 and CD27. Every sorted population had a purity above 95%. PBMCs were separated immediately by Lymphoprep density gradient centrifugation and were stained directly, without being cultured. To minimize batch effects, samples were stained and sorted in pairs, one healthy donor with one patient per experiment. The sample originates from a study of beta chain features in type 1 diabetes (dated by TCRdb to 2017 to 2018). Regarding the complete study: Mean age, gender distribution, total cell number and subset yield were not different between patients and healthy donors. Across all samples, around 99 million sorted cells were examined, and cell number per subset correlated strongly with RNA yield. In the study, TCRB repertoires of sorted circulating CD4+ T cell subsets from recently diagnosed type 1 diabetes patients were compared with those of matched healthy donors. Regulatory and stem cell-like memory subsets were obtained from only 8 patients and about 8 healthy donors, while naive and central memory subsets were obtained from all 28 donors. Overall study outcomes, separate from this receptor: A moderate but significant shortening of TCRB CDR3 length was observed in type 1 diabetes patients in all four CD4+ subsets. Naive, central memory and regulatory TCRB repertoires appeared more similar among patients than among healthy donors. HLA sub-analyses involved small numbers of individuals, so any influence of HLA type on TCRB rearrangement remained unresolved. Fewer insertions and more nucleotide deletions at VDJ recombination sites were observed in patients with type 1 diabetes, implying thymic rearrangement abnormalities. Because cDNA was sequenced instead of genomic DNA, highly expressing activated cells could be over-represented, though the groups showed no difference in activation or CD3 levels. PCR might favor shorter templates, but patient and control samples were amplified and corrected together, so any skew would affect both groups equally.

The entire amount of isolated RNA was reverse transcribed using the High Capacity cDNA Reverse Transcription Kit, so the sequenced TCRB transcripts were expressed ones. Naive, central memory and regulatory T cell samples underwent deep immunoSEQ sequencing, averaging about 3.57 million total reads per sample. After sorted cells were lysed in RLT buffer, RNA was extracted with DNase-treated RNeasy Micro or Mini kits, with the choice depending on cell number. Each cell subset was processed on its own to prevent cross-contamination, while patient and healthy donor samples were processed together. TCRB sequences were amplified from cDNA with the immunoSEQ multiplex PCR, producing 87-bp fragments spanning the CDR3 region. Sequencing of the amplicons was done on the Illumina HiSeq platform. The paper's processing steps were these. PCR bias was corrected computationally using synthetic template baselines, and reads within Hamming distance 2 were collapsed, with unmergeable singletons discarded. Reads were aligned against IMGT so that V, D and J genes, CDR3 length and insertions or deletions at six rearrangement sites could be assigned. Within each subset, clonotype counts were normalized to sorted cell number, after which true diversity and Gini coefficients were computed with the tcR R package. The overlap coefficient, calculated on TCRB nucleotide sequences, was used to measure repertoire sharing. As a proxy for the pre-selection repertoire, out-of-frame TCRB sequences from naive cells were analyzed. Imported from immuneACCESS, the table was reduced by TCRdb to in-frame sequences with V and J called. These copies leave out some clones; in studies compared against another copy, an unresolved V gene accounts for under half, and the cause of the remainder is not known. V and J calls and clone size are as listed in that table; D and trimming were resolved from the DNA. This sample has over 500,000 clones in its table, and about 16% of those were observed once. About 0.093% of the sample is held by the ten biggest clonotypes.

In the germline V gene (reference sequence), CDR1 corresponds to MNHNY and CDR2 to SVGAGI. V is shortened by 6 bases, J by 4 bases, and the region joining them spans 13 bases. From the cysteine up to the phenylalanine, the CDR3 has a length of 13 residues. Kept here is only the CDR3 DNA, which spans 39 bases and is read in frame from base 1. Sequencing was done on a sample of naive CD4+ T cells from blood. The sample's cell subset or site label, in plain terms: true naive CD4+ T cells. This chain is built from TRBV6-6 and TRBJ2-7, and possibly TRBD2, on 5 matching bases. The clonotype comes from a man aged 18 to 29 in good health. For the CDR3, the sequence is CASREENTYEQYF. DNA sequence: TGTGCCAGCAGGGAGGAAAATACGTACGAGCAGTACTTC.